The clone carrying this TCR beta chain was seen a few times. Its target is unknown. This entry belongs to a study of a mutant IDH1 vaccine in newly diagnosed glioma. Overall study findings and caveats: Vaccination elicited immune responses in roughly 93% of patients.

Trimming pared 0 bases from V and 10 bases from J, leaving 14 bases between. The CDR3 sequence is 14 residues long. The germline CDR1 and CDR2 sequences are SGHDT and YYEEEE. The time point denotes: week 5, during vaccination. Each vaccine dose was 300 ug of mutant IDH1 20-mer peptide, with topical imiquimod. Libraries were prepared by immunoSEQ multiplex PCR; TCRdb keeps only in-frame clonotypes and omits some of them. The sample holds over 45,000 clones, around 81% seen once. The sequence was obtained from a man under 40 with glioma. V and J are TRBV5-6 and TRBJ1-5; no firm D call. The sequenced sample was PBMCs, obtained from a glioma patient whose treatment included an IDH1 peptide vaccine. In DNA, the CDR3 is TGTGCCAGCAGCTTGGGTTGGTGGCAGCCCCCCCAGCATTTT. Translation: CASSLGWWQPPQHF.